This TCR beta chain was identified during a study of vaccination and CD4 T cells after COVID-19. Researchers used the Oncomine TCR Beta short-read assay to sequence DNA from cultured CD4+ T cells. TCRdb reanalysed the PCR reads using MiXCR and keeps one entry per CDR3 protein. Among about 20,000 distinct CDR3 sequences listed, about 61% were seen once. As to this clonotype: Antigen unknown.

The treatment here: roughly 11-day PBMC culture with coronavirus spike peptide pools or control peptides (ViraFEST assay). Germline CDR1 and CDR2: SGHVS and FNYEAQ. The J segment lost 5 bases and the V segment lost 6 bases, leaving 15 bases of the junction unmatched. The length of the CDR3 is 16 residues. The receptor was isolated from a human donor who had recovered from COVID-19. What was sequenced was CD4+ T cells from blood, cultured in vitro. This rearrangement joins TRBV7-6 to TRBJ1-1, with 7 bases that match TRBD1. DNA for the CDR3: TGTGCCAGCAGTTCAGACGGCCAGGGGGGATGGACTGAAGCTTTCTTT. Translation: CASSSDGQGGWTEAFF. Complete variable domain (other parts from reference TRBV7-6 and TRBJ1-1): GAGVSQSPRYKVTKRGQDVALRCDPISGHVSLYWYRQALGQGPEFLTYFNYEAQQDKSGLPNDRFSAERPEGSISTLTIQRTEQRDSAMYRCASSSDGQGGWTEAFFGQGTRLTVV.